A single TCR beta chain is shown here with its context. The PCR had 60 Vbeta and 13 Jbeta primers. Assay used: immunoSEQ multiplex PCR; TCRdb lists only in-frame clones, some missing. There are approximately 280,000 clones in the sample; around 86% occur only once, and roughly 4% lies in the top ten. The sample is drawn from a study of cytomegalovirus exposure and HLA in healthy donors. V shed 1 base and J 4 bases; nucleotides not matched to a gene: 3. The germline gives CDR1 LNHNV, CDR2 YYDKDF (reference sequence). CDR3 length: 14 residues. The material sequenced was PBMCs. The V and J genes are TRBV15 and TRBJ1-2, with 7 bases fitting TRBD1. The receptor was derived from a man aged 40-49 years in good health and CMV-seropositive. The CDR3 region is CATSRGGDSYGYTF. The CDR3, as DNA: TGTGCCACCAGCAGAGGCGGGGACAGCTATGGCTACACCTTC.